This note documents a single T cell receptor (beta chain) sequence. Germline assignment: CDR1 SGHRS and CDR2 YFSETQ. Unmatched junction bases numbered 8, after V lost 4 bases and J lost 3 bases. This CDR3 comprises 16 residues. Only in-frame clones appear in the TCRdb table, and some are missing; sequencing was by immunoSEQ multiplex PCR. The sample consists of roughly 250,000 clones, 83% of them appearing once. The source of the sample is a study of blood T cell repertoires in COVID-19. Study members were between roughly 18 and 89 years old and lived in approximately 25 US regions. The sequence was obtained from a woman aged 40 to 49 who had been exposed to COVID-19. V and J are TRBV5-1 and TRBJ2-1, with TRBD2 matching 9 bases. Sequenced: PBMCs or T cells enriched from blood (not recorded which). CDR3 DNA: TGCGCCAGCAGCCCCTGGCGGGAGGGGGACTACAATGAGCAGTTCTTC. Its translation: CASSPWREGDYNEQFF. Full variable domain (remainder filled in from reference TRBV5-1 and TRBJ2-1): KAGVTQTPRYLIKTRGQQVTLSCSPISGHRSVSWYQQTPGQGLQFLFEYFSETQRNKGNFPGRFSGRQFSNSRSEMNVSTLELGDSALYLCASSPWREGDYNEQFFGPGTRLTVL.